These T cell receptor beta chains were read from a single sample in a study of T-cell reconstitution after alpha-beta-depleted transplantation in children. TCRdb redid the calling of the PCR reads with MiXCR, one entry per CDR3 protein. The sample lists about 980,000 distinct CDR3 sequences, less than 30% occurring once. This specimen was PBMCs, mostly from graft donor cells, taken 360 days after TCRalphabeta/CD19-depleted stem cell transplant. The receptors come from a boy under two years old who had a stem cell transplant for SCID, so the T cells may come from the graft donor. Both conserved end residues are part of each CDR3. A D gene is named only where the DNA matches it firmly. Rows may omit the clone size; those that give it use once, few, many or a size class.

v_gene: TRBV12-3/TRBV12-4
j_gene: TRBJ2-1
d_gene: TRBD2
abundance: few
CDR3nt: TGTGCCAGCAGTGGCCCCGGCGCGGGGGTCAAGGCTGAGCAGTTCTTC
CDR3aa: CASSGPGAGVKAEQFF

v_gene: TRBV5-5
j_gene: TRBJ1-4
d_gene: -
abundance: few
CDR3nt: TGTGCCAGCAGGCCTGGGCCGGCAGGGAATGAAAAACTGTTTTTT
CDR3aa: CASRPGPAGNEKLFF

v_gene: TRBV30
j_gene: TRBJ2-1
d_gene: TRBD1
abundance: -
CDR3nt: TGTGCCTGGAGTGACGCTCCCGGGACAGGGATGCACAATGAGCAGTTCTTC
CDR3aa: CAWSDAPGTGMHNEQFF

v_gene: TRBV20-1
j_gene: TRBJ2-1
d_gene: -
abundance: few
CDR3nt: TGCAGTGCCGCTGTGGGGGCCTGGGATGAGCAGTTCTTC
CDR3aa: CSAAVGAWDEQFF

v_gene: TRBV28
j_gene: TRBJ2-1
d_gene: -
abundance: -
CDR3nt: TGTGCCAGCAGTTTATCCCAGGGAAAAGGGCAGTTCTTC
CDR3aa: CASSLSQGKGQFF

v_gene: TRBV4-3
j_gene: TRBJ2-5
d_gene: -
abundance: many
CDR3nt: TGCGCCAGCAGCCAAGAATTAGCGGTAATACAAGAGACCCAGTACTTC
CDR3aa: CASSQELAVIQETQYF

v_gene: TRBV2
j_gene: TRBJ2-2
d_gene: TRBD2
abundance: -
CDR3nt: TGTGCCAGCACCGAGACCCTAGCGGGGGGGCTCGGAGAGCTGTTTTTT
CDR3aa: CASTETLAGGLGELFF

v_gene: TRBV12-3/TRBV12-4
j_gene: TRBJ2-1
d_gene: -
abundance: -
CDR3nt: TGTGCCAGCGAATCGAGCTCCTACAATGAGCAGTTCTTC
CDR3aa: CASESSSYNEQFF

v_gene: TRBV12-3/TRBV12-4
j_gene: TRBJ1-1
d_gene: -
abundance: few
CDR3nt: TGTGCCAGCAGTTTGGAGGGGATCGCCAACACTGAAGCTTTCTTT
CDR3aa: CASSLEGIANTEAFF

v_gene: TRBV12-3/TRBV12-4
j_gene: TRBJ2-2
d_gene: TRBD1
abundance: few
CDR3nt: TGTGCCAGCAGTTCCAGGGGGATCGGCACCGGGGAGCTGTTTTTT
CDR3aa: CASSSRGIGTGELFF

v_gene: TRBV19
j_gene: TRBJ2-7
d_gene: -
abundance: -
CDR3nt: TGTGCCAGTAGTCCCACATCGCAGTTCGAGCAGTACTTC
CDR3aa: CASSPTSQFEQYF

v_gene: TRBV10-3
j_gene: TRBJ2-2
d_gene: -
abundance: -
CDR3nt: TGTGCCATCAGACCGGGGGAAGCCGGGGAGCTGTTTTTT
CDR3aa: CAIRPGEAGELFF

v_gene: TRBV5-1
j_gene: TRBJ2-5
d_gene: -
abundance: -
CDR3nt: TGCGCCAGCAGCTTGGAGGGAAGGAAAGAGACCCAGTACTTC
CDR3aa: CASSLEGRKETQYF

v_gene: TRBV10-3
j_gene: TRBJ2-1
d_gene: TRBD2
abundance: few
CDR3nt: TGTGCCATCAGTGAGGGACTAGCGGGGCGGGTTTACGAGCAGTTCTTC
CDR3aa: CAISEGLAGRVYEQFF

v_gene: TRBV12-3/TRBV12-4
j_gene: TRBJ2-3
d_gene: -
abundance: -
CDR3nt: TGTGCCAGCAGTTTACGGTGGGGCGTAGGGGATACGCAGTATTTT
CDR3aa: CASSLRWGVGDTQYF

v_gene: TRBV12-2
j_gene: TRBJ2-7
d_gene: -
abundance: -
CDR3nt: TGTGCAAGTCGCCCTGGGCGTTCTTGGCCTCTGGGCCACGAGCAGTACTTC
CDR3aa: CASRPGRSWPLGHEQYF

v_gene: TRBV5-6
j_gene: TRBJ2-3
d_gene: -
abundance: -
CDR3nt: TGTGCCAGCAGCATCGGACCGAGCACAGATACGCAGTATTTT
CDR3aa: CASSIGPSTDTQYF

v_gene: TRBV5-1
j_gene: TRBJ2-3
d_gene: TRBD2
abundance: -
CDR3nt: TGCGCCAGCAGCTTGTACAAGCGGGGGGTCCCCTTCACAGATACGCAGTATTTT
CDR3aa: CASSLYKRGVPFTDTQYF

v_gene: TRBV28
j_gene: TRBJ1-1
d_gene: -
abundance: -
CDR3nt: TGTGCCAGCGGCTCACTATCCCGGGGGAACACTGAAGCTTTCTTT
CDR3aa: CASGSLSRGNTEAFF

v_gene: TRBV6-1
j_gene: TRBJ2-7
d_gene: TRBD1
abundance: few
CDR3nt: TGTGCCAGCAGCCCGTGGGACAGGGGTACCTACGAGCAGTACTTC
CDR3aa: CASSPWDRGTYEQYF

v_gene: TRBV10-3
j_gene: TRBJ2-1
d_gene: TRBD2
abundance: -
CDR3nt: TGTGCCATCAAAGCGGGACTAACTTCAGCCTATCCCCCCGAGCAGTTCTTC
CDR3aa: CAIKAGLTSAYPPEQFF

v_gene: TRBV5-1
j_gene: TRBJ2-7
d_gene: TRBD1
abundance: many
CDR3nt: TGCGCCAGCAGCCGGGACAGCTTCTCCTACGAGCAGTACTTC
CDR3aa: CASSRDSFSYEQYF

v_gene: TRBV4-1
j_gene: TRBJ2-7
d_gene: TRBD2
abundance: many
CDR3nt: TGCGCCAGCAGCCAAGCAGGCGGGGGGGCGGCCTACGAGCAGTACTTC
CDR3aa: CASSQAGGGAAYEQYF

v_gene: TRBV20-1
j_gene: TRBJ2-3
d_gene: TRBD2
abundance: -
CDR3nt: TGCAGTGCAGGGGGACTAGCCCAAAGCGATACGCAGTATTTT
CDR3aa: CSAGGLAQSDTQYF

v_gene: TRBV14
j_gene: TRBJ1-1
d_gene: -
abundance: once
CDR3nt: TGTGCCAGCAGCCAAGTTAGTATCAGGGGCTCCACTGAAGCTTTCTTT
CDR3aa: CASSQVSIRGSTEAFF

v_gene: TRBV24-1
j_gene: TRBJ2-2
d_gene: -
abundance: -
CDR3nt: TGTGCCACCAGTCCAGGGATTAACACCGGGGAGCTGTTTTTT
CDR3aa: CATSPGINTGELFF

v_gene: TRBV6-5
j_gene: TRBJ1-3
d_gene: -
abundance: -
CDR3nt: TGTGCCAGCAGGCTAACAGGGAACCCCACTGGAAACACCATATATTTT
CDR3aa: CASRLTGNPTGNTIYF

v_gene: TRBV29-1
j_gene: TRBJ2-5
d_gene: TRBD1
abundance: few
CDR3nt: TGCAGCGTTATGTTTGAGGGGACAGGGATCCAAGAGACCCAGTACTTC
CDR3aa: CSVMFEGTGIQETQYF

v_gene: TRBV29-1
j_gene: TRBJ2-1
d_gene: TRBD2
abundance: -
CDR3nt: TGCAGCGTTGAAGGCCCGACTAGCGGGGGGCCCGGTGAGCAGTTCTTC
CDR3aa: CSVEGPTSGGPGEQFF

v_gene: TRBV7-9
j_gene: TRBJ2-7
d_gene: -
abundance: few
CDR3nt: TGTGCCAGCAGCCCCAGGGCGGGGCAGGACTCCTACGAGCAGTACTTC
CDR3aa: CASSPRAGQDSYEQYF

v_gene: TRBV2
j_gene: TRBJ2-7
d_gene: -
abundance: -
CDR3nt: TGTGCCAGCAGTGAGGAGCCCTCCTACGAGCAGTACTTC
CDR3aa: CASSEEPSYEQYF

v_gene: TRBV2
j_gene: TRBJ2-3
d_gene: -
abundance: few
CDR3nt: TGTGCCAGCAATATCCAGGGGCACACAGATACGCAGTATTTT
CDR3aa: CASNIQGHTDTQYF

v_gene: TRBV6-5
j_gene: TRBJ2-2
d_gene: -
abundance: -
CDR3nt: TGTGCCAGCAGTTACTCGACCGGGGAAGTCACCGGGGAGCTGTTTTTT
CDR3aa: CASSYSTGEVTGELFF

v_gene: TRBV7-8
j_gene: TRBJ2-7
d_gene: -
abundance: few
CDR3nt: TGTGCCAGCACCATTGACCGGCCCTCCTACGAGCAGTACTTC
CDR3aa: CASTIDRPSYEQYF

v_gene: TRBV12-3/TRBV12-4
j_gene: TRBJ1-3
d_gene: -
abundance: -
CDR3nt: TGTGCCAGCAGTTTAGGTGGAATCCTAGCGGCCTCTGGAAACACCATATATTTT
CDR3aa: CASSLGGILAASGNTIYF

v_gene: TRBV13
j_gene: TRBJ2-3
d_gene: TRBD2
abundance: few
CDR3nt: TGTGCCAGCAGCCTCCTACTAGCGGGGGGGCCGGCCGATACGCAGTATTTT
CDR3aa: CASSLLLAGGPADTQYF

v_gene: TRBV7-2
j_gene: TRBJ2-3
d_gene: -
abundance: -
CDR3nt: TGTGCCAGCAGCTTAAAGGGGATAGATTATGTCACAGATACGCAGTATTTT
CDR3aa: CASSLKGIDYVTDTQYF

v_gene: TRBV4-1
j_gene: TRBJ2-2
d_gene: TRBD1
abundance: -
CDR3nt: TGCGCCAGCAGCCATGCCGCGGGACAGGGGTACACCGGGGAGCTGTTTTTT
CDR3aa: CASSHAAGQGYTGELFF

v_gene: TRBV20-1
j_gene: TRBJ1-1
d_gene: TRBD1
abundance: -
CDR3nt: TGCAGTGCATACACAGGGGGCCCCATGAACACTGAAGCTTTCTTT
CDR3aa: CSAYTGGPMNTEAFF

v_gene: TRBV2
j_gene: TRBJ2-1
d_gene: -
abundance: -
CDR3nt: TGTGCCAGCACTCTCTCCTGGACCAATGAGCAGTTCTTC
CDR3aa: CASTLSWTNEQFF

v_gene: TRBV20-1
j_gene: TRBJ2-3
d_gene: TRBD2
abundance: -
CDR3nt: TGCAGTGCTAGCCTCCAGGGAGGCGGGGGGGTGGCAGATACGCAGTATTTT
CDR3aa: CSASLQGGGGVADTQYF

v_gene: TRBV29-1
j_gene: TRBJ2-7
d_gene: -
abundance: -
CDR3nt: TGCAGCGTTGAAATTTGGTACGAGCAGTACTTC
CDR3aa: CSVEIWYEQYF

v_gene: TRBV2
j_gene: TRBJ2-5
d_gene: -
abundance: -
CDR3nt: TGTGCCAGCATAGGGGGGGCCTGGGAGACCCAGTACTTC
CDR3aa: CASIGGAWETQYF

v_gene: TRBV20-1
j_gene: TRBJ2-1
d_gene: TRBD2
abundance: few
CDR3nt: TGCAGTGCTAGAGATTACTGGGCTAGCGGGGCCTACAATGAGCAGTTCTTC
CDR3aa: CSARDYWASGAYNEQFF

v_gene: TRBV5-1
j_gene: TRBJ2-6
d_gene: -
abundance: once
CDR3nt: TGCGCCAGCAGCCGGTTGGGGGATTCTGGGGCCAACGTCCTGACTTTC
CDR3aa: CASSRLGDSGANVLTF